The TCR beta chain under discussion was sequenced for a study of blood T cell repertoires in COVID-19. On the study more broadly: PBMCs, B-cell-depleted T cells, or T cells were the source of the cDNA or gDNA that made up the material.

Participants, 18 to 89 years old, spanned around 25 US areas. Self-reported history from a screening survey and questionnaire set each donor's cohort. In the authors' workflow: Quantification of nucleated cells was approximated via reference gene primer amplification. The repertoire was sequenced with immunoSEQ multiplex PCR; TCRdb's copy has only in-frame clones and lacks some. Clone size and V and J calls were adopted from that table, with D and trimming inferred from the DNA. The sample contains about 160,000 clones, about four fifths of which appear only once. The CDR3 is 16 residues long. Germline CDR1 and CDR2: SGHNT and YENEEA. V was cut by 1 base and J by 3 bases, with 12 bases left in between.

This chain links TRBV11-3 with TRBJ2-2; the D gene is possibly TRBD1 (5 bases). The receptor's source is a woman aged 60-75 years who had recovered from COVID-19. The sample consisted of PBMCs or T cells enriched from blood (not recorded which). Here the CDR3 DNA reads TGTGCCAGCAGCTTAGGGGTGACAGAGGACACCGGGGAGCTGTTTTTT. Its translation is CASSLGVTEDTGELFF. The whole variable domain, remainder taken from reference TRBV11-3 and TRBJ2-2, is EAGVVQSPRYKIIEKKQPVAFWCNPISGHNTLYWYLQNLGQGPELLIRYENEEAVDDSQLPKDRFSAERLKGVDSTLKIQPAELGDSAVYLCASSLGVTEDTGELFFGEGSRLTVL.